This T cell receptor beta chain was identified in a study of T cell repertoires in ileal Crohn's disease. Specified time point: neoterminal ileum biopsy at postoperative endoscopy, about 6 months after surgery. The CDR3 consists of 13 residues. The germline gives CDR1 MNHNY, CDR2 SVGAGI (reference sequence). V was clipped by 6 bases and J by 5 bases, with 13 bases between them. TCRdb keeps only in-frame clones here, not all; method: immunoSEQ multiplex PCR. Counted here are 10,000 to 15,000 clones, about 81% occurring once; the ten biggest clones make up roughly a tenth. This TCR derives from an adult with Crohn's disease. The rearrangement links TRBV6-6 to TRBJ1-1; no reliable D call. Specimen: ileal tissue. The CDR3 DNA sequence: TGTGCCAGCAGGGAGGATCGAGGAACTGAAGCTTTCTTT. This encodes CASREDRGTEAFF.